Detailed here is one TCR beta chain. The antigen is unknown. This sample was taken from a study of cytomegalovirus exposure and HLA in healthy donors. Study at large: Under 85% of 398 genotyped donors fell in the Caucasian-associated ancestry cluster. General observations from the study: Among the CMV-associated chains, a few were confirmed in vitro as specific for CMV antigens. Highly shared sequence variants in one cluster were likely a sequencing artifact. Per a prior analysis, the majority of TCR beta V segments were productive roughly 90% or roughly 30% of the time.

Primers: 60 Vbeta forward and 13 Jbeta reverse. Produced via immunoSEQ multiplex PCR; TCRdb's table is partial and in-frame only. Among under 200,000 clones listed, approximately 80% were seen once. This CDR3 comprises 14 residues. The origin of this receptor is a man aged 45-65 years in good health and CMV-seropositive. Sequences were obtained from PBMCs. The rearrangement uses TRBV21-1 and TRBJ1-5; the table's D call, TRBD1, has no DNA check behind it. TRBV21-1 is described as a pseudogene. Here the CDR3 reads CASRKDRAYQPQHF. DNA for the CDR3: TGTGCCAGCAGAAAAGACAGGGCCTATCAGCCCCAGCATTTT.